The clone carrying this T cell receptor (beta chain) has just a few counts. Its antigen is not known. The TCR beta library used iRepertoire HTBI primers with Arm-PCR amplification of CDR3. One entry per CDR3 protein results from TCRdb running MiXCR on the multiplex PCR reads. The table includes some 340,000 distinct CDR3 sequences, roughly 24% detected once. The data originate from a study of regulatory T cells in long-lasting Graves disease. Findings and limits, study-wide: Accuracy was possibly reduced by small sample size. Between persistent patients, more than 2,500 public clonotypes were shared, exceeding the approximately 990 shared between new patients.

The time point was: persistent/refractory GD, antithyroid drugs over 5 years with positive TRAb. PBMC RNA served as the TCR library source. The CDR3 contains 15 residues. CDR1 and CDR2 (germline): SGHVS, FQNEAQ. V dropped 3 bases and J dropped 0; count of bases not matched to a gene: 1. Sequenced here: peripheral blood mononuclear cells (PBMCs), sampled when the disease was refractory, from a patient treated with antithyroid drugs. The chain recombines TRBV7-8 with TRBJ1-4; 7 nucleotides align to TRBD1. This TCR was sampled from a woman between 35 and 50 years old with Graves disease. CDR3 bases: TGTGCCAGCAGCTTTGACAGGGCAACTAATGAAAAACTGTTTTTT. This gives the protein CASSFDRATNEKLFF.